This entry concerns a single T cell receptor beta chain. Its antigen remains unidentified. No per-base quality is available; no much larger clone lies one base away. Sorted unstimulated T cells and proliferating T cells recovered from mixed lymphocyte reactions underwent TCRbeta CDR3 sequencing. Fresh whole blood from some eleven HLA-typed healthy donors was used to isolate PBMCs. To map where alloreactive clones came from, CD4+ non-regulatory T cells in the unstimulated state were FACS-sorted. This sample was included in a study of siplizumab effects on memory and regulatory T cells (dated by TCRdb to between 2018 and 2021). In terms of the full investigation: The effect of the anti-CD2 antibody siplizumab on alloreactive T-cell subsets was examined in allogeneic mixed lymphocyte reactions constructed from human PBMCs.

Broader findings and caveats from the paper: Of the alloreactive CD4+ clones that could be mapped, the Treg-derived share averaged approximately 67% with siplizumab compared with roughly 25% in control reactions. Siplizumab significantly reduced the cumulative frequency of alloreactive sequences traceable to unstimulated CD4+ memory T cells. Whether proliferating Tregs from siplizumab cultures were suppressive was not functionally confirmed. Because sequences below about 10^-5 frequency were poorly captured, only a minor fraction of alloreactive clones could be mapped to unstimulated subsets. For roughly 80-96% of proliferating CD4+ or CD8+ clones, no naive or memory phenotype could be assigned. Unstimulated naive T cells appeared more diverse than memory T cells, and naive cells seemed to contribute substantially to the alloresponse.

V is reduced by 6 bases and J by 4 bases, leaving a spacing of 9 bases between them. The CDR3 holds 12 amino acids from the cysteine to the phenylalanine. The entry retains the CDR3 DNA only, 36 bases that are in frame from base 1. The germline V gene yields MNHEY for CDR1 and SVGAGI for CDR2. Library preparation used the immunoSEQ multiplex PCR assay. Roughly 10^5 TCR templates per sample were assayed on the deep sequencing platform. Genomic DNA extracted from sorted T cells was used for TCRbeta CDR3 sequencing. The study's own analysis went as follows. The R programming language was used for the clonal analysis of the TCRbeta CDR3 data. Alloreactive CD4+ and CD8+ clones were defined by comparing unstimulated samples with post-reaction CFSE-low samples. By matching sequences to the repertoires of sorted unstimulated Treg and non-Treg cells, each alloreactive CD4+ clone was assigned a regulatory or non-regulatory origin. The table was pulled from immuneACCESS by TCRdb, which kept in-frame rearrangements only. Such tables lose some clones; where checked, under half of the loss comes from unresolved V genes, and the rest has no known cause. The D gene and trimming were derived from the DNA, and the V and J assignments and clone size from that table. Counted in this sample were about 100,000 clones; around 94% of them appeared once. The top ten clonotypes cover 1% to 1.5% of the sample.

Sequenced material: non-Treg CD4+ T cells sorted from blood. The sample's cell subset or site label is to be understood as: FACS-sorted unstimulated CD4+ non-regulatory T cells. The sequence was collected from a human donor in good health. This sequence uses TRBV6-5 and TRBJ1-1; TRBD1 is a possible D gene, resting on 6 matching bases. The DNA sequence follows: TGTGCCAGCAGACAACAGGGCACTGAAGCTTTCTTT. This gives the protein CASRQQGTEAFF.